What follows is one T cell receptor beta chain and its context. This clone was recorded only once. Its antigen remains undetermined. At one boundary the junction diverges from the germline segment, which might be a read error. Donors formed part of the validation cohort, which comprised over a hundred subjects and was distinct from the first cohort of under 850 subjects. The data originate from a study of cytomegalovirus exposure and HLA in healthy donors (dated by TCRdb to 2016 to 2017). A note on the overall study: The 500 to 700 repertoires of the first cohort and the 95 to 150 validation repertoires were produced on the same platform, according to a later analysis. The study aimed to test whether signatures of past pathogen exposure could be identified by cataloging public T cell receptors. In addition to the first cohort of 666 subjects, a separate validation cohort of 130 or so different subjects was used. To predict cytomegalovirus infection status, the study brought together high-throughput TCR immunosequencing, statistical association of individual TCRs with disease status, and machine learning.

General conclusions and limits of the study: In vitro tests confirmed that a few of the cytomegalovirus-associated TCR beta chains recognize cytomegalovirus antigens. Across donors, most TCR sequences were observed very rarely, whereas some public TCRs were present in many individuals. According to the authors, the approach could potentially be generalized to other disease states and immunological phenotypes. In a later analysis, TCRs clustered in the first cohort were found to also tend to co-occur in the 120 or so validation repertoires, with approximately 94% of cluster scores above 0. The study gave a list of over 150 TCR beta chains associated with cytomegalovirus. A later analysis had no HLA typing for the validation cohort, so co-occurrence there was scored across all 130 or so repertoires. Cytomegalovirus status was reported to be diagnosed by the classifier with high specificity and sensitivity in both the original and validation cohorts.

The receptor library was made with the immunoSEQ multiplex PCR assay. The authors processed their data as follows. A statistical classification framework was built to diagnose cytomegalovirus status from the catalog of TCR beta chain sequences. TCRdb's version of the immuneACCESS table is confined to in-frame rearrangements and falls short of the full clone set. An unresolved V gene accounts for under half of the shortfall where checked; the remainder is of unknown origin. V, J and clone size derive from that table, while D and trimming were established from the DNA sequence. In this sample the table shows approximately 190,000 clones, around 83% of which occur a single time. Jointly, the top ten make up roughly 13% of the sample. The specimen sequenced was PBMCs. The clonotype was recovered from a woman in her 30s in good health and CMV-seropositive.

The CDR3 in this case is CASRQTGRGQPQHF. At the DNA level, the sequence is TGTGCCAGCCGCCAGACAGGGCGAGGGCAGCCCCAGCATTTT. The V and J segments used are TRBV14 and TRBJ1-5; 7 central nucleotides agree with TRBD1. The germline V gene gives CDR1 as SGHDN and CDR2 as FVKESK. CDR3 length: 14 amino acids, cysteine to phenylalanine. The DNA shown is the 42-base CDR3, in frame from base 1. With all but the CDR3 taken from the reference TRBV14 and TRBJ1-5 genes, the full variable domain is: EAGVTQFPSHSVIEKGQTVTLRCDPISGHDNLYWYRRVMGKEIKFLLHFVKESKQDESGMPNNRFLAERTGGTYSTLKVQPAELEDSGVYFCASRQTGRGQPQHFGDGTRLSIL.